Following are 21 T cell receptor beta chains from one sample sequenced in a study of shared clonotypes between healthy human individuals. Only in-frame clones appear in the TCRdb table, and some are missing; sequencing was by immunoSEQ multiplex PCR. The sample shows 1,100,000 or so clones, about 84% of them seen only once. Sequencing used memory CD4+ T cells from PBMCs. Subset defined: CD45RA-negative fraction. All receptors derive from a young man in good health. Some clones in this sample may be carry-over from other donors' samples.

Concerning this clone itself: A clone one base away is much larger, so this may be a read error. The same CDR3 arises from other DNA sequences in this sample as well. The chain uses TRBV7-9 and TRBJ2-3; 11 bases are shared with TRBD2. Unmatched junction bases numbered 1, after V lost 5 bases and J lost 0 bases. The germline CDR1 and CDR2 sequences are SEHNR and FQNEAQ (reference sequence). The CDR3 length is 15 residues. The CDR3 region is CASSRTSGSTDTQYF. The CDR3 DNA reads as TGTGCCAGCAGCCGGACTAGCGGGAGCACAGATACGCAGTATTTT.

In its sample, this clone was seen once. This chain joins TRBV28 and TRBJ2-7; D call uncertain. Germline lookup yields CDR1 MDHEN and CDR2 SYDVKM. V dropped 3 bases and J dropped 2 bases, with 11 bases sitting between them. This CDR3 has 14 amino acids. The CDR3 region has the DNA TGTGCCAGCAGTTTCGCCGGATCAACCTACGAGCAGTACTTC. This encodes CASSFAGSTYEQYF. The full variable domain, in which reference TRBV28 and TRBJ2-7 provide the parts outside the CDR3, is DVKVTQSSRYLVKRTGEKVFLECVQDMDHENMFWYRQDPGLGLRLIYFSYDVKMKEKGDIPEGYSVSREKKERFSLILESASTNQTSMYLCASSFAGSTYEQYFGPGTRLTVT.

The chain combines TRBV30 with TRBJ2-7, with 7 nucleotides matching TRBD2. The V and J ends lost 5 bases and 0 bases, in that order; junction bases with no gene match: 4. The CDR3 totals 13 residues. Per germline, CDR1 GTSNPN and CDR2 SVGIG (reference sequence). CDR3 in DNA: TGTGCCTGGCGGTCTAGCGGCTCCTACGAGCAGTACTTC. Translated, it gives CAWRSSGSYEQYF. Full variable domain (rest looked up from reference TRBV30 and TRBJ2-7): SQTIHQWPATLVQPVGSPLSLECTVEGTSNPNLYWYRQAAGRGLQLLFYSVGIGQISSEVPQNLSASRPQDRQFILSSKKLLLSDSGFYLCAWRSSGSYEQYFGPGTRLTVT.

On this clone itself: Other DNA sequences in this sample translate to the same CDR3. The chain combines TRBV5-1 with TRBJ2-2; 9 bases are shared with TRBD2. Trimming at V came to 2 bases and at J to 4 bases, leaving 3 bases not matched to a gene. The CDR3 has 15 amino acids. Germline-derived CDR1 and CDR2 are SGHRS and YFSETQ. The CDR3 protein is CASSLLAGGTGELFF. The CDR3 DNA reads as TGCGCCAGCAGCTTACTAGCGGGTGGCACCGGGGAGCTGTTTTTT. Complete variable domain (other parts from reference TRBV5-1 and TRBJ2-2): KAGVTQTPRYLIKTRGQQVTLSCSPISGHRSVSWYQQTPGQGLQFLFEYFSETQRNKGNFPGRFSGRQFSNSRSEMNVSTLELGDSALYLCASSLLAGGTGELFFGEGSRLTVL.

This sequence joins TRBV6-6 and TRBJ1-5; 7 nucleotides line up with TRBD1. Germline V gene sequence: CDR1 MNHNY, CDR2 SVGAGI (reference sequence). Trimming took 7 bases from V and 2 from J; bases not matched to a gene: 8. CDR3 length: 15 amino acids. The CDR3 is CASNYQGGGNQPQHF. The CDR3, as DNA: TGTGCCAGCAACTATCAGGGGGGAGGCAATCAGCCCCAGCATTTT.

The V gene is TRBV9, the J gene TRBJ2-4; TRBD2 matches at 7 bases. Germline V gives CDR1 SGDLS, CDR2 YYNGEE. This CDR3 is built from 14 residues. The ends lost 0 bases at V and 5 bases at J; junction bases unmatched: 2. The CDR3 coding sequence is TGTGCCAGCAGCGTAGGCGGGAGCCAAAACATTCAGTACTTC. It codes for CASSVGGSQNIQYF.

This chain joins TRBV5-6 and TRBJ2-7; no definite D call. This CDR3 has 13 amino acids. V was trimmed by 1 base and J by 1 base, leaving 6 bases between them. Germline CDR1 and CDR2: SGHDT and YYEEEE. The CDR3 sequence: CASSLLRSYEQYF. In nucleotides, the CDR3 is TGTGCCAGCAGCTTGCTCAGATCCTACGAGCAGTACTTC.

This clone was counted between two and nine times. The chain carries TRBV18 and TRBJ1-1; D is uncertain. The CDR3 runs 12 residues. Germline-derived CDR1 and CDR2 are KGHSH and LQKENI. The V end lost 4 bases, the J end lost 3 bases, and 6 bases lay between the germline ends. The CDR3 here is CASSREYTEAFF. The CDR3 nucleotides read TGTGCCAGCTCACGTGAGTACACTGAAGCTTTCTTT.

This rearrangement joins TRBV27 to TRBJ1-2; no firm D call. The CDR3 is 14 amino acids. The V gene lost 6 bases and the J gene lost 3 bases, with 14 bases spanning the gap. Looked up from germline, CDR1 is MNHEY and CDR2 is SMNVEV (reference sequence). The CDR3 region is CASSPGRVDYGYTF. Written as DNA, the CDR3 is TGTGCCAGCAGCCCTGGGAGGGTGGACTATGGCTACACCTTC.

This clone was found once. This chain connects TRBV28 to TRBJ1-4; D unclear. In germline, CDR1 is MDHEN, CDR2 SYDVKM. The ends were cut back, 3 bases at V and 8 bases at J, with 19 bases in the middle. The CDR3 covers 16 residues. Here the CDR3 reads CASSFGSPGRREKLFF. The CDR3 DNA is TGTGCCAGCAGTTTCGGCAGCCCCGGGCGAAGGGAAAAACTGTTTTTT.

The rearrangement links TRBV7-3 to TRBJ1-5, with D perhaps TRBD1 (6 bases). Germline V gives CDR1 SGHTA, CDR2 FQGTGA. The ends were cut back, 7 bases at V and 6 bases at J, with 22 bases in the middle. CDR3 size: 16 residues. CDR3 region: CASTCSGARPAQPQHF. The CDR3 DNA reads TGTGCCAGCACCTGCTCGGGGGCAAGACCCGCTCAGCCCCAGCATTTT.

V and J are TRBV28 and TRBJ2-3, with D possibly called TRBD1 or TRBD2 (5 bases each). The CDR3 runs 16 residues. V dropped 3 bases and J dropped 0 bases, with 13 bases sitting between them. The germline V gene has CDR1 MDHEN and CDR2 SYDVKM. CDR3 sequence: CASSFGGHSSTDTQYF. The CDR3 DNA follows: TGTGCCAGCAGTTTTGGAGGACACTCTAGCACAGATACGCAGTATTTT.

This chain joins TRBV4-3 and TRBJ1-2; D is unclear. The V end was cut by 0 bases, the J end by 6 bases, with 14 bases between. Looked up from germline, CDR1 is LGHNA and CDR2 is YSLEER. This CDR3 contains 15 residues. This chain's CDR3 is CASSQDGFDADGYTF. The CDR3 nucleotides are TGCGCCAGCAGCCAAGATGGCTTTGATGCGGATGGCTACACCTTC.

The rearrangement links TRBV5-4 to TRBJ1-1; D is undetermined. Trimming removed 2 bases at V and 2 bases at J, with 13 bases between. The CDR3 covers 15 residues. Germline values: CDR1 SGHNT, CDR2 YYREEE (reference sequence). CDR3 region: CASSFAQEGNTEAFF. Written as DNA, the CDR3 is TGTGCCAGCAGCTTTGCTCAGGAGGGAAACACTGAAGCTTTCTTT.

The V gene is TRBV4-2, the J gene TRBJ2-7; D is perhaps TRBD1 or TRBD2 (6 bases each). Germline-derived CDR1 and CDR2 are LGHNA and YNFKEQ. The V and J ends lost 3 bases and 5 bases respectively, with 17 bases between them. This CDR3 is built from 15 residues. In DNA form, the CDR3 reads TGTGCCAGCAGCCATGGGGGGAACAGGGTGGACGAGCAGTACTTC. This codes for CASSHGGNRVDEQYF.

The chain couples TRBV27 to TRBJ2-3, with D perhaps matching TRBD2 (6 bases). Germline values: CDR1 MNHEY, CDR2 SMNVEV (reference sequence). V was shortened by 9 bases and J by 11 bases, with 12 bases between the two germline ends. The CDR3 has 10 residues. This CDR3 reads CASHGTEQYF. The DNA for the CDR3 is TGTGCCAGTCACGGGACTGAGCAGTATTTT.

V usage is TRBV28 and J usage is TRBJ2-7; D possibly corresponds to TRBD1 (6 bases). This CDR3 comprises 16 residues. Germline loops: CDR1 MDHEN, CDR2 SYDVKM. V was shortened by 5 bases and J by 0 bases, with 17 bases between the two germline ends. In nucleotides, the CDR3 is TGTGCCAGCAGTCCGTCCCGGACAGTCCGCTCCTACGAGCAGTACTTC. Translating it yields CASSPSRTVRSYEQYF.

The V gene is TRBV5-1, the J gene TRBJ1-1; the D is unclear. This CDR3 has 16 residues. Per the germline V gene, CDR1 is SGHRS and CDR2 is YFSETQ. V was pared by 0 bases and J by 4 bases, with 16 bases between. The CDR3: CASSLAMAHRGTEAFF. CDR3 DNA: TGCGCCAGCAGCTTGGCTATGGCTCACCGAGGCACTGAAGCTTTCTTT.

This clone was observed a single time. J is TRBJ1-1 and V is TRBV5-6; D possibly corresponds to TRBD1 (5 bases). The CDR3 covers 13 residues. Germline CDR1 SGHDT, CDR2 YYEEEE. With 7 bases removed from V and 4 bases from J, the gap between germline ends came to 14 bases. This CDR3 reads CASDRIRGTEAFF. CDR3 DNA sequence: TGTGCCAGCGACAGAATCCGGGGCACTGAAGCTTTCTTT.

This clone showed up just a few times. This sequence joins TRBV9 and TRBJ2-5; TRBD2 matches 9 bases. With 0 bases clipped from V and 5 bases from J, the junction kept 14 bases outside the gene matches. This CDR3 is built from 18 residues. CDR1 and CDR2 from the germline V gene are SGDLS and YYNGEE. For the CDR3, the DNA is TGTGCCAGCAGCGTAGGTGTTAGCGGGAGTAGAGGGTCGGAGACCCAGTACTTC. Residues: CASSVGVSGSRGSETQYF.

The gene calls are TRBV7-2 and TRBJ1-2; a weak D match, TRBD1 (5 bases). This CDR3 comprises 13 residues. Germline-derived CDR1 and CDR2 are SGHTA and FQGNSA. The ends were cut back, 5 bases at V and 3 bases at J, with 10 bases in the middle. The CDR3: CASSPEGYYGYTF. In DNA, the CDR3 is TGTGCCAGCAGCCCGGAGGGGTACTATGGCTACACCTTC.